The clone carrying this T cell receptor (beta chain) was detected only once. Its target is unknown. An Oncomine TCR Beta short-read assay was used to sequence the DNA from cultured CD4+ T cells. TCRdb reprocessed the PCR reads with MiXCR, giving one entry per CDR3 protein. The sample lists roughly 8,900 distinct CDR3 sequences, 45% to 55% seen once, with less than 15% in the top ten. These data belong to a study of vaccination and CD4 T cells after COVID-19. Findings and limits, study-wide: It was found that, in convalescent patients, 304 of 307 vaccine-specific clones were spike mono-reactive.

Documented treatment: approximately 11-day PBMC culture with coronavirus spike peptide pools or control peptides (ViraFEST assay). The sequence was obtained from a human donor who had recovered from COVID-19. The sample was CD4+ T cells from blood, cultured in vitro.

The CDR3 spells CAWSPAGTGGWNTEAFF. The CDR3 nucleotides are TGTGCCTGGAGCCCAGCCGGGACAGGGGGCTGGAACACTGAAGCTTTCTTT. The genes are TRBV30 and TRBJ1-1, with TRBD1 identical over 12 bases. This CDR3 comprises 17 residues. The ends lost 3 bases at V and 1 base at J; junction bases unmatched: 9. Germline V gene sequence: CDR1 GTSNPN, CDR2 SVGIG (reference sequence).